What follows are 22 T cell receptor beta chains derived from one specimen sequenced in a study of tumor and adjacent non-tumor tissue in lung cancer. The library came from three nested PCR rounds adapted from ARM-PCR protocols. TCRdb ran MiXCR on the multiplex PCR reads and lists one entry per CDR3 protein. Among roughly 67,000 distinct CDR3 sequences listed, about 77% were seen once. This sample's RNA came from whole unsorted tissue. More than 3 cm separated this lung sample from the edge of the tumor. Sequenced material: distant non-tumor lung tissue. These receptors were collected from a man aged 55 to 70 with non-small cell lung cancer.

The rearrangement links TRBV6-5 to TRBJ1-2; D gene unclear. Germline CDR1 is MNHEY and CDR2 is SVGAGI. The CDR3 consists of 15 residues. V lost 5 bases to trimming and J lost 4 bases, with 17 bases between them. The CDR3 DNA is TGTGCCAGCAGTCGACATGGTGGTAATATCTATGGCTACACCTTC. Encoded protein: CASSRHGGNIYGYTF.

In the case of this clonotype: Mismatch with germline at one junction end may stem from a read error. This chain links TRBV6-5 with TRBJ1-1; 9 nucleotides agree with TRBD1. The germline gives CDR1 MNHEY, CDR2 SVGAGI. This CDR3 contains 14 residues. CDR3 sequence (DNA): TGTGCCAGCGGTCTCGGACAGGGGAATACTGGAGCTTTCTTT. Amino acid sequence: CASGLGQGNTGAFF.

This clonotype appeared once. The chain employs TRBV11-2 and TRBJ1-1; 8 nucleotides match TRBD1. Germline values: CDR1 SGHAT, CDR2 FQNNGV. The CDR3 has 15 amino acids. V lost 3 bases and J lost 11; bases outside the gene matches: 14. The DNA of the CDR3 is TGTGCCAGCAGCTTCGCTGGCAGGGGGCTACGAGATGCTTTCTTT. This codes for CASSFAGRGLRDAFF.

V usage is TRBV6-2 or TRBV6-3 and J usage is TRBJ2-5; D unclear. CDR1 is MNHEY and CDR2 is SVGEGT in the germline V gene. The CDR3 loop spans 14 amino acids. V was cut by 10 bases and J by 4 bases, with 19 bases left in between. CDR3 DNA: TGTGCCACCAGCCAGCAGGAGTGGTCAGAGACCCAGTACTTC. This gives the protein CATSQQEWSETQYF.

As to this clonotype: A much larger clone lies one base from this, so it may be a read error. The chain couples TRBV7-9 to TRBJ1-1; D is ambiguous. V was trimmed by 1 base and J by 4 bases, leaving 4 bases between them. Germline V lookup: CDR1 SEHNR, CDR2 FQNEAQ (reference sequence). The CDR3 loop spans 12 amino acids. CDR3 loop: CASSLDGTEAFF. Written as DNA, the CDR3 is TGTGCCAGCAGCTTAGATGGCACTGAAGCTTTCTTT.

A word on this clonotype: An end of the junction differs from the germline gene, which may be a read error. V gene TRBV6-1 combines with J gene TRBJ1-1; 8 bases align to TRBD1. Germline V gives CDR1 MNHNS, CDR2 SASEGT. The CDR3 consists of 13 residues. The CDR3 bases are TGTGCCAACAGGGGGGTGTCGAACACTGAAACTTTCTTT. Its protein product is CANRGVSNTETFF.

Comment on this clonotype: With a much larger clone just one base away, this may be a read error. The chain carries TRBV11-2 and TRBJ2-7; D uncertain. Germline-derived CDR1 and CDR2 are SGHAT and FQNNGV. V was trimmed by 4 bases and J by 4 bases, leaving 17 bases between them. The CDR3 spans 15 residues. CDR3 in amino acids: CASSSVLGTFYEQYF. DNA for the CDR3: TGTGCCAGCAGCTCAGTCTTGGGCACCTTTTACGAGCAGTACTTC.

A word on this clonotype: A much larger clonotype is one base distant, so this may be a read error. The V and J genes are TRBV28 and TRBJ1-5, with D perhaps matching TRBD1 (5 bases). TRBJ2-3 matches the DNA end more closely, so the J call is doubtful. The CDR3 is made up of 14 amino acids. Germline loops: CDR1 MDHEN, CDR2 SYDVKM. This chain's CDR3 is CASSELDSDQPQYF. The DNA for the CDR3 is TGTGCCAGCAGTGAACTTGACAGTGATCAGCCCCAGTATTTT.

On this clonotype itself: A read error may produce the germline difference seen at one junction end. J is TRBJ2-2 and V is TRBV7-8; 7 positions match TRBD1. The CDR3 runs 17 residues. Germline values: CDR1 SGHVS, CDR2 FQNEAQ. The CDR3 DNA follows: TGTGCCAGTAGCTCGCCTCGGACAGGCTTGAACACCGGGAAGCTGTTTTTT. Its protein product is CASSSPRTGLNTGKLFF.

This clonotype is labeled as medium-sized. CDR3 sequence reads: CASSLAHGIGMNEQFF. The CDR3 nucleotides read TGTGCCAGCAGCTTAGCTCATGGGATTGGGATGAATGAGCAGTTCTTC. The chain joins TRBV11-1 to TRBJ2-1; D remains unclear. The ends were cut back, 0 bases at V and 7 bases at J, with 16 bases in the middle. Per the germline V gene, CDR1 is SGHAT and CDR2 is FQDESV (reference sequence). The CDR3 consists of 16 residues.

About this clonotype: The conserved phenylalanine or tryptophan is not found at the CDR3 terminus, so this likely reflects a read error. This chain links TRBV6-6 with TRBJ2-5, with D perhaps matching TRBD2 (5 bases). This CDR3 comprises 11 residues. Germline V gene lookup returns CDR1 MNHNY and CDR2 SVGAGI (reference sequence). The CDR3 nucleotides are TGTGCCAGTAGTTATCTGGAGGCCCAGTACTCC. This codes for CASSYLEAQYS.

The CDR3 nucleotides read TGTGCCTGGAATCCCTCGATGGCTAGTGCTGCGGGGCAGTTCTTC. Translating it yields CAWNPSMASAAGQFF. The rearrangement uses TRBV30 and TRBJ2-1; tentatively, D is TRBD2 (5 bases). The CDR3 is 15 residues long. Looked up from germline, CDR1 is GTSNPN and CDR2 is SVGIG (reference sequence). V was pared by 4 bases and J by 12 bases, with 25 bases between.

Many counts were recorded for this clonotype. This chain connects TRBV29-1 to TRBJ2-7; tentatively, D is TRBD1 or TRBD2 (5 bases each). This CDR3 region has 14 residues. V dropped 0 bases and J dropped 1 base, with 10 bases sitting between them. CDR1 and CDR2 (germline): SQVTM, ANQGSEA. The CDR3 loop is CSVEDTEGSYEQYF. CDR3 bases: TGCAGCGTTGAAGACACAGAGGGGTCCTACGAGCAGTACTTC.

A note on this clonotype: This sequence may be a read error, since a much larger clone differs from it by one base. The rearrangement joins TRBV14 to TRBJ2-3; 10 nucleotides line up with TRBD2. Germline loops: CDR1 SGHDN, CDR2 FVKESK. The CDR3 totals 18 residues. Written as DNA, the CDR3 is TGTGCCAGCAACCAAGTACCATTCGGGACTAGCGAGACAGATACGCAGTATTTT. Protein: CASNQVPFGTSETDTQYF.

Concerning this clonotype: A much larger clone is a single base away; this may be a read error. V gene TRBV7-9 combines with J gene TRBJ2-3; the match to TRBD2 covers 7 bases. The CDR3 totals 16 residues. Germline V gives CDR1 SEHNR, CDR2 FQNEAQ (reference sequence). The CDR3, as DNA: TGTGCCAGCAGCGTCCGGGGCGGGAGTAGCACAGATACGCAGTTTTTT. This gives the protein CASSVRGGSSTDTQFF.

Turning to this clonotype: The junction departs from germline at one end; a sequencing error may be responsible. The V call is TRBV9, the J call TRBJ2-5; no clear D. This CDR3 comprises 14 residues. The germline CDR1 and CDR2 sequences are SGDLS and YYNGEE. The CDR3: CASSDKDFQEIQYF. DNA of the CDR3: TGTGCCAGCAGCGATAAGGATTTCCAAGAGATCCAGTACTTC.

The chain has TRBV12-3 or TRBV12-4 and TRBJ2-2; 9 bases fit TRBD2. The length of the CDR3 is 16 residues. The junction had 7 bases not matched to a gene; V was cut back by 2 bases and J by 6 bases. The chain's CDR3 is CASSLLAGVDAGELFF. The CDR3 region has the DNA TGTGCCAGCAGTTTATTAGCGGGAGTGGATGCCGGGGAGCTGTTTTTT.

Notes on this clonotype: Lacking the conserved final phenylalanine or tryptophan, this CDR3 likely reflects a read error. No DNA is shown, since the ends of the CDR3 on it are uncertain; the CDR3 is the one TCRdb lists. CDR3: CASSYGGQVSTEAFL. The J gene is TRBJ1-1, the V gene TRBV6-5. Looked up from germline, CDR1 is MNHEY and CDR2 is SVGAGI. A total of 15 residues make up the CDR3, ends included.

A remark on this clonotype: The junction does not match germline at one end; this may be a read error. The V and J genes are TRBV20-1 and TRBJ1-5; TRBD1 is a possible D gene (6 bases). The CDR3 covers 15 residues. Germline lookup yields CDR1 DFQATT and CDR2 SNEGSKA (reference sequence). CDR3 residues: CSARVQDRPNQPQHF. The CDR3 DNA follows: TGCAGTGCCAGAGTTCAGGACAGACCTAATCAGCCCCAGCATTTT.

In its sample, this clonotype was seen many times. This chain connects TRBV7-9 to TRBJ2-7; D may be TRBD2 (5 bases). The CDR3 runs 12 residues. CDR1 and CDR2 from the germline V gene are SEHNR and FQNEAQ (reference sequence). Trimming took off 2 bases at V and 5 bases at J, with 7 bases between the two ends. In nucleotides, the CDR3 is TGTGCCAGCAGCTTACCCGGGGACGAGCAGTACTTC. Translated, it gives CASSLPGDEQYF.

Points on this clonotype: One end of the junction is discordant with germline, which a read error may explain. The CDR3 DNA sequence: TGTGCCAGCAGCTTAGTTCCCGATATGCAGTATTTT. Translating it yields CASSLVPDMQYF. This chain connects TRBV11-3 to TRBJ2-3, with D uncertain. Germline V gene data show CDR1 as SGHNT and CDR2 as YENEEA. The CDR3 spans 12 residues.

A note on this clonotype: A much larger clone sits a single nucleotide away, making a read error possible. The chain combines TRBV7-3 with TRBJ2-3, with a tentative D call TRBD1 (6 bases). Germline-derived CDR1 and CDR2 are SGHTA and FQGTGA. This CDR3 spans 14 amino acids. CDR3 region: CVSSDPGATDTQYF. CDR3 bases: TGTGTCAGCAGCGACCCAGGGGCCACAGATACGCAGTATTTT.